This section outlines one T cell receptor (beta chain) sequence together with its context. This entry is derived from a study of shared clonotypes between healthy human individuals. Across the whole study: The study used three CD4 naive, three CD4 memory, two CD8 naive and one CD8 memory plate per donor.

TCRdb keeps only in-frame clones here, not all; method: immunoSEQ multiplex PCR. The profile covers around 1.5 million clones, with under 99% appearing a single time and about 0.45% taken by the ten largest. The CDR3 loop spans 16 amino acids. Trimming took 2 bases from V and 4 from J, leaving 15 bases between them. Germline assignment: CDR1 SNHLY and CDR2 FYNNEI. J is TRBJ2-1 and V is TRBV2; D is perhaps TRBD2 (5 bases). The sequence came from a young man in good health. The specimen was naive CD4+ T cells sorted from blood. Subset meaning: CD45RA+ positively selected. CDR3 sequence reads: CASSEKMGRLYNEQFF. CDR3 DNA sequence: TGTGCCAGCAGTGAAAAGATGGGGAGACTTTACAATGAGCAGTTCTTC.